This T cell receptor (beta chain) came from a study of technical replicates of blood from four donors. Assay: immunoSEQ multiplex PCR; the TCRdb copy retains only in-frame clones and omits some. The table records about 84,000 clones, around 97% of them present only once. Germline V CDR1 and CDR2: LNHDA, SQIVND (reference sequence). The CDR3 is 13 amino acids. Trimming removed 6 bases from V and 1 base from J, with 10 bases in between. Sequenced: T cells isolated from PBMCs. The rearrangement links TRBV19 to TRBJ2-7; the D gene is possibly TRBD1 (5 bases). This sequence was found in a human donor in good health. For the CDR3, the DNA is TGTGCCAGTAGACCAGGGTCGTCCTACGAGCAGTACTTC. Translation: CASRPGSSYEQYF.